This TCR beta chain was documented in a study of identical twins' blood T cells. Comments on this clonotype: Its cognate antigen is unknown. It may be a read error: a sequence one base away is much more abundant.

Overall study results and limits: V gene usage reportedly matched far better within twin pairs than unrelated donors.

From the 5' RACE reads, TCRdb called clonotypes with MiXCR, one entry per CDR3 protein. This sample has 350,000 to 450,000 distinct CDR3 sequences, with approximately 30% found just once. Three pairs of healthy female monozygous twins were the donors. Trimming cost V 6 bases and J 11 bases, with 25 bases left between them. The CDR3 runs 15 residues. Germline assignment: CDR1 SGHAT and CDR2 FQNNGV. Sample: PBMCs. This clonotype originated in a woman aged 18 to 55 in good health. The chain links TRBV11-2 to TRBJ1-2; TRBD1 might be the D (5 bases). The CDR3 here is CASSHRMAGTQGYTF. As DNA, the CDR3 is TGTGCCAGCAGTCACAGGATGGCAGGGACTCAAGGATACACCTTC.